This T cell receptor (beta chain) originates from a study of Tregs in tolerant kidney transplant recipients. Study summary: The nonmyeloablative bone marrow transplants came from related graft donors, with transient mixed chimerism.

TCRdb's table, derived via immunoSEQ multiplex PCR, lists solely in-frame clones and lacks some. The sample lists 110,000 or so clones, nearly 90% occurring once. Concerning this clone itself: Its antigen is not identified.

Thawed PBMCs were FACS-sorted into unstimulated CD4+CD25+CD127- regulatory T cells, CD4+CD25- non-regulatory cells, CD4 and CD8 cells. Study outcomes and limitations: Findings come from small patient numbers and require larger validation. Biological reproducibility was not directly addressed, but technical replication error appeared minimal.

Between the trimmed V and J ends, which lost 0 bases and 1 base, there was a span of 16 bases. CDR1 is SGHVS, CDR2 FNYEAQ, per germline. The CDR3 spans 17 residues. This receptor was taken from a human donor who received a combined kidney and bone marrow transplant. The sample was CD4+ T cells from blood, taken before the transplant. The rearrangement joins TRBV7-6 to TRBJ2-7; D gene uncertain. This CDR3 is CASSLAGVGKWSYEQYF. The DNA for the CDR3 is TGTGCCAGCAGCTTAGCGGGCGTAGGCAAGTGGTCCTACGAGCAGTACTTC.